These T cell receptor beta chains were read from a single sample in a study of early T cells in non-severe SARS-CoV-2 infection. In TCRdb, the 5' RACE reads were re-called with MiXCR into one record per CDR3 protein. The table lists 50,000 to 65,000 distinct CDR3 sequences, less than 20% of them singletons, with approximately 9% in the top ten. The source material was whole blood, sampled at baseline. All receptors come from an adult who was a healthcare worker with PCR-confirmed SARS-CoV-2 infection or an uninfected control (not recorded which). Each CDR3 is given with its conserved first and last residue. A D gene is named only where the DNA matches it firmly. Size tells how often a clone was seen (once, few, many) or the class of an expanded clone, and some rows leave it out.

d_call	clone_size	cdr3_length	v_call	j_call	cdr3_aa	cdr3_nt
TRBD1	-	14	TRBV27	TRBJ2-7	CASSLTGSSYEQYF	TGTGCCAGCAGCCTGACAGGGTCCTCCTACGAGCAGTACTTC
-	few	15	TRBV5-1	TRBJ1-4	CASSLEGTLYEKLFF	TGCGCCAGCAGCTTGGAGGGGACACTTTATGAAAAACTGTTTTTT
-	-	13	TRBV19	TRBJ2-7	CASSIWTPYEQYF	TGTGCCAGTAGTATCTGGACGCCCTACGAGCAGTACTTC
-	many	12	TRBV29-1	TRBJ2-7	CSVVLGLGEQYF	TGCAGCGTTGTTTTGGGCTTAGGAGAGCAGTACTTC
TRBD2	few	16	TRBV9	TRBJ2-2	CASSAGLALITGELFF	TGTGCCAGCAGCGCGGGACTAGCGTTGATCACCGGGGAGCTGTTTTTT
TRBD1	few	15	TRBV6-6	TRBJ1-6	CASSKPGQYNSPLHF	TGTGCCAGCAGTAAGCCGGGACAGTATAATTCACCCCTCCACTTT
-	-	15	TRBV2	TRBJ2-1	CASSEGGSPYNEQFF	TGTGCCAGCAGTGAAGGGGGGAGCCCCTACAATGAGCAGTTCTTC
-	-	17	TRBV6-1	TRBJ2-6	CASSSGLSSSGASVLTF	TGTGCCAGCAGTTCGGGTCTTTCGAGCTCTGGGGCCAGCGTCCTGACTTTC
-	-	15	TRBV5-6	TRBJ2-7	CASSFRSPNSYEQYF	TGTGCCAGCAGCTTTCGCAGCCCCAACTCCTACGAGCAGTACTTC
-	-	13	TRBV7-8	TRBJ1-2	CASSSTGRWGYTF	TGTGCCAGCAGCTCAACAGGACGGTGGGGCTACACCTTC
-	-	15	TRBV5-8	TRBJ1-3	CASSKSRSSGNTIYF	TGTGCCAGCAGCAAAAGTCGAAGCTCTGGAAACACCATATATTTT
TRBD1	-	21	TRBV4-3	TRBJ1-4	CASSPRTGGWPLGGMSEKLFF	TGCGCCAGCAGCCCCCGGACAGGAGGTTGGCCTCTTGGGGGGATGAGTGAAAAACTGTTTTTT
-	-	12	TRBV6-2/TRBV6-3	TRBJ1-5	CASSYWRGPQHF	TGTGCCAGCAGTTACTGGCGGGGGCCCCAGCATTTT
TRBD2	few	15	TRBV19	TRBJ2-1	CASRTSAGPHNEQFF	TGTGCCAGTAGAACATCAGCGGGACCTCACAATGAGCAGTTCTTC
TRBD1	-	15	TRBV13	TRBJ2-5	CASSLGSQGAETQYF	TGTGCCAGCAGCTTAGGGTCACAGGGGGCAGAGACCCAGTACTTC
TRBD2	-	13	TRBV7-8	TRBJ2-3	CATSGGLTDTQYF	TGTGCCACTAGCGGGGGGTTAACAGATACGCAGTATTTT
-	-	16	TRBV19	TRBJ2-7	CASSPPGPKGSYEQYF	TGTGCCAGTAGTCCCCCGGGGCCGAAGGGTAGCTACGAGCAGTACTTC
-	-	13	TRBV7-6	TRBJ2-2	CASSSGYTGELFF	TGTGCCAGCAGCAGTGGATACACCGGGGAGCTGTTTTTT
TRBD1	-	16	TRBV27	TRBJ2-2	CASSLAPGQGRGELFF	TGTGCCAGCAGTTTAGCCCCGGGACAGGGGAGAGGGGAGCTGTTTTTT
-	-	12	TRBV7-2	TRBJ2-7	CASSQQGREQYF	TGTGCCAGCAGCCAACAGGGACGCGAGCAGTACTTC
-	-	15	TRBV4-1	TRBJ1-1	CASSQGGRGFTEAFF	TGCGCCAGCAGCCAAGGGGGCCGGGGCTTCACTGAAGCTTTCTTT
-	few	15	TRBV12-3/TRBV12-4	TRBJ1-2	CASSPSPGTRYGYTF	TGTGCCAGCAGTCCCTCCCCCGGGACACGGTACGGCTACACCTTC
-	few	14	TRBV6-1	TRBJ2-1	CASSERISPNEQFF	TGTGCCAGCAGTGAACGTATTAGCCCTAATGAGCAGTTCTTC
-	-	12	TRBV27	TRBJ2-7	CASSDKTYEQYF	TGTGCCAGCAGTGATAAAACCTACGAGCAGTACTTC
TRBD2	large	20	TRBV7-8	TRBJ2-5	CASSLTPPGLAGVSQETQYF	TGTGCCAGCAGCTTGACCCCCCCGGGACTAGCGGGAGTTTCCCAAGAGACCCAGTACTTC
TRBD1	-	14	TRBV6-2/TRBV6-3	TRBJ2-7	CASSPTGYSYEQYF	TGTGCCAGCAGCCCGACAGGGTACTCCTACGAGCAGTACTTC
-	-	11	TRBV11-2	TRBJ1-1	CASSRARLAFF	TGTGCCAGCAGCCGGGCGAGACTTGCTTTCTTT
-	-	17	TRBV12-3/TRBV12-4	TRBJ2-1	CASSLASGGVTDNEQFF	TGTGCCAGCAGTTTAGCGTCCGGCGGGGTTACAGACAATGAGCAGTTCTTC
TRBD1	-	15	TRBV18	TRBJ2-5	CASSPWTGGQETQYF	TGTGCCAGCTCACCGTGGACAGGGGGCCAAGAGACCCAGTACTTC
-	few	14	TRBV5-1	TRBJ1-1	CASSLDVGKTEAFF	TGCGCCAGCAGCTTGGATGTCGGCAAAACTGAAGCTTTCTTT
TRBD1	-	16	TRBV7-2	TRBJ2-2	CASSSQGTGVPGELFF	TGTGCCAGCAGCTCGCAGGGGACAGGGGTGCCCGGGGAGCTGTTTTTT
TRBD2	-	14	TRBV20-1	TRBJ2-3	CSAPGIGAGGEQYF	TGCAGTGCCCCCGGCATTGGGGCGGGGGGTGAGCAGTATTTT
TRBD1	-	16	TRBV6-4	TRBJ1-1	CASSDYGTGEGTEAFF	TGTGCCAGCAGTGACTATGGGACAGGGGAGGGGACTGAAGCTTTCTTT
-	-	11	TRBV25-1	TRBJ1-2	CASSGGYGYTF	TGTGCCAGCAGTGGGGGCTATGGCTACACCTTC
-	few	17	TRBV5-1	TRBJ2-3	CASSFPFLRGITDTQYF	TGCGCCAGCAGCTTCCCTTTTCTTCGGGGAATCACAGATACGCAGTATTTT
TRBD1	few	15	TRBV28	TRBJ2-7	CASLSDRAISYEQYF	TGTGCCAGCCTCTCCGACAGGGCGATATCCTACGAGCAGTACTTC
-	-	16	TRBV15	TRBJ2-3	CATSRDWGANTDTQYF	TGTGCCACCAGCAGAGATTGGGGGGCGAACACAGATACGCAGTATTTT
-	many	14	TRBV7-2	TRBJ2-7	CASRLQGSSYEQYF	TGTGCCAGCAGGTTGCAGGGAAGCTCCTACGAGCAGTACTTC
-	few	14	TRBV20-1	TRBJ2-7	CSAYKLSSPYEQYF	TGCAGTGCTTATAAACTCAGCTCACCCTACGAGCAGTACTTC
-	few	13	TRBV6-6	TRBJ2-3	CASLGRAEDTQYF	TGTGCCAGCCTGGGTAGAGCGGAAGATACGCAGTATTTT
-	few	12	TRBV7-9	TRBJ2-2	CASRRTTGELFF	TGTGCCAGCAGAAGGACCACCGGGGAGCTGTTTTTT
-	few	21	TRBV6-2/TRBV6-3	TRBJ2-1	CASREITPRGVGTGAYNEQFF	TGTGCCAGCAGAGAAATAACCCCCAGGGGCGTCGGGACGGGGGCCTACAATGAGCAGTTCTTC
-	many	11	TRBV2	TRBJ2-3	CASSLSGAQYF	TGTGCCAGCAGCCTATCAGGAGCGCAGTATTTT
TRBD1	-	14	TRBV6-5	TRBJ1-1	CASSYTGQGAEAFF	TGTGCCAGCAGTTACACAGGACAGGGGGCTGAAGCTTTCTTT
TRBD1	few	13	TRBV20-1	TRBJ1-1	CSARDRGHTEAFF	TGCAGTGCTAGAGACAGGGGGCACACTGAAGCTTTCTTT
TRBD2	many	16	TRBV6-6	TRBJ2-1	CASSYGTSGGYNEQFF	TGTGCCAGCAGTTATGGGACTAGCGGGGGTTACAATGAGCAGTTCTTC
-	-	13	TRBV20-1	TRBJ2-7	CSAMVVTSYEQYF	TGCAGTGCCATGGTAGTGACATCCTACGAGCAGTACTTC
-	-	15	TRBV18	TRBJ1-5	CASSPDRDANQPQHF	TGTGCCAGCTCACCGGACCGGGACGCCAATCAGCCCCAGCATTTT
-	few	14	TRBV28	TRBJ1-1	CASSLLSDYTEAFF	TGTGCCAGCAGTTTATTGTCAGATTACACTGAAGCTTTCTTT